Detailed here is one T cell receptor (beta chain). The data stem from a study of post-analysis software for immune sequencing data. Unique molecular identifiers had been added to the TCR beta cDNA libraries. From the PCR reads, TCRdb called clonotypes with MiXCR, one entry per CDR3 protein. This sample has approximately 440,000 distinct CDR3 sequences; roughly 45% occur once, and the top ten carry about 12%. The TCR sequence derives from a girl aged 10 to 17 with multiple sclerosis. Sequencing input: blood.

The CDR3 DNA sequence: TGTGCCAGCAGTGAGAGTGGGTTCCAGACCCAGTACTTC. This encodes CASSESGFQTQYF. The chain is built from TRBV25-1 and TRBJ2-5; D gene unclear. V was trimmed by 3 bases and J by 6 bases, leaving 11 bases between them. This CDR3 region has 13 residues. Germline-derived CDR1 and CDR2 are MGHDK and SYGVNS.